Each of the 28 T cell receptor beta chains below was sequenced from the same sample in a study of shared clonotypes between healthy human individuals (dated by TCRdb to about 2020). Library method: the immunoSEQ multiplex PCR assay. In its TCRdb copy, this immuneACCESS table keeps in-frame sequences only and misses some clones. Where compared with another copy, unresolved V genes explain less than half of these, and the others have no known cause. The sample table contains over 1.5 million clones; only one count was recorded for around 98% of them. Around 0.47% of the sample is taken by the ten largest. Input material: naive CD4+ T cells sorted from blood. This specimen's cell subset or site label, interpreted: CD45RA+ positively selected. The origin of the receptors is a man aged 25-40 years in good health.

The chain has TRBV9 and TRBJ2-7; D may be TRBD2 (6 bases). V was pared by 3 bases and J by 6 bases, with 13 bases between. This CDR3 region has 13 residues. The germline V gene has CDR1 SGDLS and CDR2 YYNGEE. CDR3 region: CASSALASAEQYF. In DNA form, the CDR3 reads TGTGCCAGCAGCGCCCTAGCGTCGGCCGAGCAGTACTTC.

The chain uses TRBV18 and TRBJ2-5; TRBD1 aligns across 8 bases. From germline, CDR1 is KGHSH and CDR2 LQKENI. Unmatched junction bases numbered 6, after V lost 5 bases and J lost 4 bases. The CDR3 consists of 14 residues. Here the CDR3 DNA reads TGTGCCAGCTCAGAGGTCAGGGGGCCAGAGACCCAGTACTTC. Translated: CASSEVRGPETQYF. Looking up the rest from reference TRBV18 and TRBJ2-5 gives the full variable domain: NAGVMQNPRHLVRRRGQEARLRCSPMKGHSHVYWYRQLPEEGLKFMVYLQKENIIDESGMPKERFSAEFPKEGPSILRIQQVVRGDSAAYFCASSEVRGPETQYFGPGTRLLVL.

This sequence joins TRBV11-3 and TRBJ2-2; the D gene is possibly TRBD1 (6 bases). The CDR3 consists of 14 residues. The V end was cut by 5 bases, the J end by 6 bases, with 13 bases between. Germline CDR1 and CDR2: SGHNT and YENEEA. The CDR3 nucleotides read TGTGCCAGCAGCAGCACAGGGTCTTCCGGGGAGCTGTTTTTT. Translating it yields CASSSTGSSGELFF.

This CDR3 is CSVVDPGGTGEFTEAFF. DNA for the CDR3: TGCAGCGTGGTCGACCCGGGGGGGACAGGGGAGTTCACTGAAGCTTTCTTT. The chain couples TRBV29-1 to TRBJ1-1, with 10 bases matching TRBD1. The CDR3 sequence is 17 residues long. Trimming took 6 bases from V and 4 from J; bases not matched to a gene: 17. Germline CDR1 SQVTM, CDR2 ANQGSEA. Together with reference TRBV29-1 and TRBJ1-1, the CDR3 gives the full variable domain: SAVISQKPSRDICQRGTSLTIQCQVDSQVTMMFWYRQQPGQSLTLIATANQGSEATYESGFVIDKFPISRPNLTFSTLTVSNMSPEDSSIYLCSVVDPGGTGEFTEAFFGQGTRLTVV.

The J gene is TRBJ2-1, the V gene TRBV6-1, with 8 nucleotides matching TRBD2. Germline lookup yields CDR1 MNHNS and CDR2 SASEGT. The trim removed 4 bases at V and 9 bases at J, leaving 14 bases unmatched. The CDR3 covers 16 residues. CDR3 coding DNA: TGTGCCAGCAGTGGGAATAGACTAGCGCCGTCCATTGAGCAGTTCTTC. This translates into CASSGNRLAPSIEQFF.

This clone was picked up one time. This sequence joins TRBV18 and TRBJ2-7; unclear D gene. Per the germline V gene, CDR1 is KGHSH and CDR2 is LQKENI. This CDR3 contains 17 residues. The V gene lost 1 base and the J gene lost 0 bases, with 16 bases spanning the gap. The CDR3 sequence: CASSPLGGSGGSYEQYF. CDR3 nucleotides: TGTGCCAGCTCACCACTTGGTGGCTCCGGTGGCTCCTACGAGCAGTACTTC. Using reference TRBV18 and TRBJ2-7 for the parts outside the CDR3, the full variable domain is NAGVMQNPRHLVRRRGQEARLRCSPMKGHSHVYWYRQLPEEGLKFMVYLQKENIIDESGMPKERFSAEFPKEGPSILRIQQVVRGDSAAYFCASSPLGGSGGSYEQYFGPGTRLTVT.

The chain carries TRBV19 and TRBJ2-6, with 7 positions matching TRBD1. CDR1 and CDR2 (germline): LNHDA, SQIVND (reference sequence). Trimming removed 3 bases from V and 2 bases from J; junction bases left unmatched: 4. This CDR3 spans 16 amino acids. CDR3 DNA sequence: TGTGCCAGTAGTATTTGGCAGGGGGCTGGGGCCAACGTCCTGACTTTC. It yields the protein CASSIWQGAGANVLTF.

V gene TRBV2 combines with J gene TRBJ2-7; D possibly uses TRBD1 or TRBD2 (5 bases each). The V end was cut by 5 bases, the J end by 2 bases, with 16 bases between. The CDR3 runs 15 residues. Germline assignment: CDR1 SNHLY and CDR2 FYNNEI. CDR3 sequence (DNA): TGTGCCAGCAGTTTCAGGGAGATCTACACCTACGAGCAGTACTTC. Amino acids: CASSFREIYTYEQYF.

Points on this clone: Other DNA sequences in this specimen translate into the identical CDR3. The genes are TRBV18 and TRBJ2-7; perhaps TRBD2 as D (6 bases). Germline V CDR1 and CDR2: KGHSH, LQKENI. V was pared by 4 bases and J by 4 bases, with 11 bases between. This CDR3 spans 13 amino acids. The CDR3, as DNA: TGTGCCAGCTCACGACTAGAGGGGTACGAGCAGTACTTC. Its translation is CASSRLEGYEQYF.

This chain connects TRBV28 to TRBJ1-5; maybe TRBD1 (6 bases). Germline V lookup: CDR1 MDHEN, CDR2 SYDVKM. This CDR3 is 16 amino acids long. V lost 5 bases, J lost 7 bases, and 21 bases lay in between. DNA of the CDR3: TGTGCCAGCAGTGCGCTGGGTTTGGGGGGCGGCCAGCCCCAGCATTTT. Its translation: CASSALGLGGGQPQHF.

This chain connects TRBV5-5 to TRBJ2-3; 9 nucleotides align to TRBD2. Germline V CDR1 and CDR2: SGHKS, YYEKEE (reference sequence). The CDR3 runs 14 residues. The J segment lost 2 bases and the V segment lost 4 bases, leaving 2 bases of the junction unmatched. DNA of the CDR3: TGTGCCAGCAGCAGCGGGAGGACCACAGATACGCAGTATTTT. Translated: CASSSGRTTDTQYF.

This clone showed up just once. The chain carries TRBV10-1 and TRBJ1-5; D is uncertain. The CDR3 sequence is 13 residues long. Trimming left V 8 bases short and J 6 bases short, with 14 bases between. From germline, CDR1 is WNHNN and CDR2 SYGVQD (reference sequence). This CDR3 reads CASADGPGQPQHF. The CDR3 coding sequence is TGCGCCAGCGCGGACGGCCCGGGTCAGCCCCAGCATTTT.

This rearrangement joins TRBV7-2 to TRBJ1-1, with TRBD1 matching over 7 bases. CDR1 SGHTA and CDR2 FQGNSA come from the germline V gene. The ends lost 1 base at V and 1 base at J; junction bases unmatched: 6. The CDR3 length is 16 residues. CDR3 sequence reads: CASSLVGGYSNTEAFF. The CDR3 DNA reads TGTGCCAGCAGCTTAGTAGGGGGCTACTCGAACACTGAAGCTTTCTTT.

This clone showed up just once. V usage is TRBV18 and J usage is TRBJ2-3; D call uncertain. Germline V gene sequence: CDR1 KGHSH, CDR2 LQKENI. This CDR3 spans 14 amino acids. Trimming removed 4 bases at V and 4 bases at J, with 12 bases between. The CDR3, as DNA: TGTGCCAGCTCACTCAAGAACCGTCCAGATACGCAGTATTTT. This codes for CASSLKNRPDTQYF.

V gene TRBV5-1 combines with J gene TRBJ2-3, with TRBD2 matching over 10 bases. V lost 4 bases and J lost 6; bases outside the gene matches: 8. CDR3 length: 15 residues. The V gene's germline CDR1 is SGHRS and CDR2 YFSETQ. The CDR3 sequence is CASSHEAGGPDTQYF. CDR3 in DNA: TGCGCCAGCAGCCATGAAGCGGGAGGGCCGGATACGCAGTATTTT.

The genes are TRBV6-6 and TRBJ1-2; 7 bases line up with TRBD1. The CDR3 extends over 15 amino acids. The germline V gene has CDR1 MNHNY and CDR2 SVGAGI (reference sequence). V lost 8 bases and J lost 4; bases outside the gene matches: 13. CDR3 DNA sequence: TGTGCCAGCTGCCTTTCGGGGACAGAACTCTATGGCTACACCTTC. Protein sequence: CASCLSGTELYGYTF.

The chain links TRBV4-2 to TRBJ2-5, with 8 bases identical to TRBD2. The V and J ends lost 3 bases and 4 bases, in that order; junction bases with no gene match: 4. Germline V gene lookup returns CDR1 LGHNA and CDR2 YNFKEQ. The CDR3 spans 14 residues. The CDR3 DNA is TGTGCCAGCAGCCACCCAGCGGGAGCAGAGACCCAGTACTTC. Protein sequence: CASSHPAGAETQYF.

This rearrangement joins TRBV7-9 to TRBJ1-3; D might be TRBD1 (6 bases). With 5 bases removed from V and 5 bases from J, the gap between germline ends came to 13 bases. The CDR3 loop spans 14 amino acids. Germline-derived CDR1 and CDR2 are SEHNR and FQNEAQ (reference sequence). The CDR3 coding sequence is TGTGCCAGCAGCCAAACGGGGGGCAGAAACACCATATATTTT. Translated, it gives CASSQTGGRNTIYF.

CDR3 region: CASSPSSAGPQFF. The CDR3 nucleotides read TGTGCCAGCAGCCCCTCTTCTGCGGGCCCTCAGTTCTTC. The gene calls are TRBV7-6 and TRBJ2-1; D perhaps matches TRBD2 (5 bases). The germline V gene has CDR1 SGHVS and CDR2 FNYEAQ. The CDR3 is 13 residues long. The V end lost 5 bases, the J end lost 13 bases, and 18 bases lay between the germline ends. Full variable domain (remainder filled in from reference TRBV7-6 and TRBJ2-1): GAGVSQSPRYKVTKRGQDVALRCDPISGHVSLYWYRQALGQGPEFLTYFNYEAQQDKSGLPNDRFSAERPEGSISTLTIQRTEQRDSAMYRCASSPSSAGPQFFGPGTRLTVL.

The chain recombines TRBV5-4 with TRBJ2-2; 9 bases map to TRBD2. In germline, CDR1 is SGHNT, CDR2 YYREEE (reference sequence). J lost 7 bases, V lost 2 bases, and 9 bases had no gene match. CDR3 length: 16 amino acids. The CDR3 region is CASSFGYAGGDGELFF. CDR3 nucleotide sequence: TGTGCCAGCAGCTTCGGATACGCGGGAGGGGACGGGGAGCTGTTTTTT.

This clone was counted between two and nine times. The rearrangement joins TRBV5-1 to TRBJ2-7; 9 positions agree with TRBD2. CDR1 SGHRS and CDR2 YFSETQ come from the germline V gene. CDR3 length equals 14 residues. Germline trimming cut 0 bases from V and 6 bases from J; bases unmatched to any gene: 4. Written as DNA, the CDR3 is TGCGCCAGCAGCTTGGCCGGGACTAGCTCCGAGCAGTACTTC. Protein: CASSLAGTSSEQYF.

The V call is TRBV2, the J call TRBJ2-7; 7 positions agree with TRBD1. This CDR3 is 14 amino acids long. V shed 6 bases, J shed 1 base, and the junction held 6 bases outside the gene matches. CDR1 SNHLY and CDR2 FYNNEI come from the germline V gene. CDR3 bases: TGTGCCAGCAGCCGACAGGGTAGTTCCTACGAGCAGTACTTC. Amino acids: CASSRQGSSYEQYF.

This chain links TRBV5-5 with TRBJ2-5, with 10 bases aligning to TRBD1. With V trimmed by 0 bases and J by 4 bases, 6 bases remained unmatched. Germline CDR1 SGHKS, CDR2 YYEKEE (reference sequence). This CDR3 is 16 amino acids long. The CDR3 sequence: CASSLAPGTGAETQYF. In DNA form, the CDR3 reads TGTGCCAGCAGCTTGGCCCCAGGGACAGGGGCAGAGACCCAGTACTTC.

The chain employs TRBV19 and TRBJ2-5, with TRBD1 matching over 9 bases. Per germline, CDR1 LNHDA and CDR2 SQIVND (reference sequence). The trim removed 1 base at V and 6 bases at J, leaving 9 bases unmatched. This CDR3 has 16 amino acids. CDR3 loop: CASSIVGTGLSKTQYF. CDR3 in DNA: TGTGCCAGTAGTATAGTCGGGACAGGGCTATCCAAGACCCAGTACTTC.

The chain is built from TRBV5-1 and TRBJ1-3, with a weak D call TRBD1 (5 bases). Germline loops: CDR1 SGHRS, CDR2 YFSETQ. The CDR3 runs to 17 residues. V lost 4 bases and J 2 bases, leaving 19 bases between the germline ends. Here the CDR3 DNA reads TGCGCCAGCAGCCGCATACCGGGACCCAAGGCTGGAAACACCATATATTTT. It is translated as CASSRIPGPKAGNTIYF.

On this clone itself: Additional DNA sequences in this sample encode the identical CDR3. This sequence joins TRBV9 and TRBJ2-7; 8 bases fit TRBD1. J lost 2 bases, V lost 4 bases, and 5 bases had no gene match. This CDR3 spans 14 amino acids. CDR1 and CDR2 from the germline V gene are SGDLS and YYNGEE. CDR3 protein: CASSTGQGTYEQYF. DNA for the CDR3: TGTGCCAGCAGCACTGGACAGGGAACCTACGAGCAGTACTTC.

With respect to this clone: Other DNA sequences in this specimen translate into the identical CDR3. V gene TRBV7-2 combines with J gene TRBJ1-5; 7 bases map to TRBD1. Germline CDR1 reads SGHTA; CDR2 reads FQGNSA. The CDR3 covers 14 residues. V gave up 5 bases and J gave up 4 bases; unmatched junction bases: 5. The CDR3: CASSTRQGNQPQHF. CDR3 bases: TGTGCCAGCAGCACACGACAGGGTAATCAGCCCCAGCATTTT.

The rearrangement uses TRBV5-1 and TRBJ2-3; D is unclear. V was shortened by 2 bases and J by 5 bases, with 9 bases between the two germline ends. The CDR3 length is 13 residues. Germline CDR1 is SGHRS and CDR2 is YFSETQ. Here the CDR3 DNA reads TGCGCCAGCAGCTTAGGAGTCTTAGATACGCAGTATTTT. Its translation: CASSLGVLDTQYF.